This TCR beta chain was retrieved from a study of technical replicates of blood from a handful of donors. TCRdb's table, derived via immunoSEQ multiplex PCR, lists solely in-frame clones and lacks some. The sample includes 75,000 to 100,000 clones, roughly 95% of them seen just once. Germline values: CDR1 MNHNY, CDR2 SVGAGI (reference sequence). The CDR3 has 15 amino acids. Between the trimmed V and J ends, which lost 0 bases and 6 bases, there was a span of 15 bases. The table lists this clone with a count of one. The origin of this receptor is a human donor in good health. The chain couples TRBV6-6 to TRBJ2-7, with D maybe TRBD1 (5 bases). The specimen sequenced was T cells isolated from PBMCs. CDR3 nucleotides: TGTGCCAGCAGTTACTCGAACAGGTACGAAGGCGAGCAGTACTTC. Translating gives CASSYSNRYEGEQYF.